One sample yielded the 10 T cell receptor delta chains listed below, sequenced in a study of gamma-delta chains in newborns, infants, children. TCRdb redid the clone calls on the reads with CATT. The table shows 6,500 to 8,500 delta-chain clones, with about 11% occurring only once. The specimen was blood. The receptors were sampled from a child who was a newborn, infant or young child, either healthy, febrile or measles-vaccinated (not recorded which).

By share of the sample, this clone is medium-sized (0.01 to 0.1%). The rearrangement links TRDV2 to TRDJ1, with 7 positions matching TRDD3. This CDR3 has 14 residues. Germline V gene data show CDR1 as GEAIGNYY and CDR2 as EKD. V shed 4 bases and J 0 bases; nucleotides not matched to a gene: 4. In nucleotides, the CDR3 is TGTGCCTGTGATCCACTGGGGAACACCGATAAACTCATCTTT. Its translation is CACDPLGNTDKLIF.

This clone occurred a few times. As DNA, the CDR3 is TGTGCCTGTGACACATTGAAAGATACTGGGGACCCGCCGGGGACCGATAAACTCATCTTT. This encodes CACDTLKDTGDPPGTDKLIF. This chain connects TRDV2 to TRDJ1; TRDD3 matches 7 bases. Germline V CDR1 and CDR2: GEAIGNYY, EKD. Trimming removed 1 base from V and 2 bases from J; junction bases left unmatched: 21. The CDR3 sequence is 20 residues long.

This clone is termed medium-sized (0.01 to 0.1%). This sample includes further DNA sequences coding for the same CDR3. The chain joins TRDV2 to TRDJ3, with D possibly being TRDD3 (5 bases). The CDR3 sequence is 18 residues long. Germline values: CDR1 GEAIGNYY, CDR2 EKD. V was cut by 1 base and J by 0 bases, with 12 bases left in between. The DNA of the CDR3 is TGTGCCTGTGACACTGGGGACGCTAGCTCCTGGGACACCCGACAGATGTTTTTC. It specifies CACDTGDASSWDTRQMFF.

Regarding this clone: The germline gene is not matched at one end of the junction; a read error may be the cause. V gene TRDV2 combines with J gene TRDJ3; 11 bases map to TRDD3. Germline assignment: CDR1 GEAIGNYY and CDR2 EKD. The CDR3 loop spans 18 amino acids. CDR3 residues: CACDNTGGYSWDARQMFF. CDR3 sequence (DNA): TGTGCCTGTGACAATACTGGGGGATATTCCTGGGACGCCCGACAGATGTTTTTC.

This clone was seen only a few times. The junction departs from the called germline gene at one end, perhaps through a read error. In the same sample, other DNA sequences code for this CDR3. The chain links TRDV2 to TRDJ2; 9 nucleotides agree with TRDD3. The CDR3 is made up of 17 amino acids. Germline CDR1 and CDR2: GEAIGNYY and EKD. The CDR3 DNA reads as TGTGCCTGTGACACATTATTATTGGGGGATATCGATGCACAACTCTTCTTC. Its protein product is CACDTLLLGDIDAQLFF.

This clone is medium-sized in the sample. The chain has TRDV2 and TRDJ1, with D perhaps matching TRDD3 (6 bases). V lost 1 base and J 4 bases, leaving 12 bases between the germline ends. The CDR3 runs 14 residues. Germline V gives CDR1 GEAIGNYY, CDR2 EKD. CDR3 sequence: CACDTWGGLDKLIF. Here the CDR3 DNA reads TGTGCCTGTGACACGTGGGGGGGCCTCGATAAACTCATCTTT.

This clone was seen a handful of times. This rearrangement joins TRDV2 to TRDJ1, with TRDD3 identical over 7 bases. Unmatched junction bases numbered 19, after V lost 3 bases and J lost 4 bases. The length of the CDR3 is 18 residues. Per the germline V gene, CDR1 is GEAIGNYY and CDR2 is EKD. The CDR3 spells CACDSLAGGLLRGDKLIF. The CDR3 DNA reads TGTGCCTGTGACTCTCTTGCTGGGGGCCTCCTTAGAGGCGATAAACTCATCTTT.

This clone was detected a few times. V is TRDV2 and J is TRDJ3; 13 bases are shared with TRDD3. The J gene was not available in TCRdb and was assigned here by matching the DNA to germline segments. The J segment lost 3 bases and the V segment lost 3 bases, leaving 7 bases of the junction unmatched. The V gene's germline CDR1 is GEAIGNYY and CDR2 EKD. This CDR3 region has 19 residues. The CDR3 nucleotides read TGTGCCTGTGACGGGGTACTGGGGGATACGTACTGGGACACCCGACAGATGTTTTTC. Protein sequence: CACDGVLGDTYWDTRQMFF.

By share of the sample, this clone is medium-sized. The V call is TRDV2, the J call TRDJ1; 12 bases align to TRDD3. J lost 0 bases, V lost 3 bases, and 7 bases had no gene match. The germline V gene encodes CDR1 GEAIGNYY and CDR2 EKD. The CDR3 runs 17 residues. In DNA form, the CDR3 reads TGTGCCTGTGACCTACTGGGGGATACTAGGAACACCGATAAACTCATCTTT. Amino acids: CACDLLGDTRNTDKLIF.

This chain uses TRDV2 with TRDJ3; 7 positions agree with TRDD3. CDR1 and CDR2 from the germline V gene are GEAIGNYY and EKD. The V segment lost 2 bases and the J segment 0 bases; nucleotides outside the gene matches: 9. The CDR3 contains 19 residues. The CDR3 loop reads CACDKVLGTSSWDTRQMFF. CDR3 bases: TGTGCCTGTGACAAAGTACTGGGGACCAGCTCCTGGGACACCCGACAGATGTTTTTC.